This T cell receptor beta chain was captured in a study of CD4 T cells in relation to SARS-CoV-2 and coronaviruses. TCRdb keeps only in-frame clones here, not all; method: immunoSEQ multiplex PCR. Altogether 30,000 to 45,000 clones are present, 70% to 90% being singletons, with the ten largest covering 9% to 9.5%. Trimming removed 5 bases from V and 2 bases from J, with 15 bases in between. The CDR3 contains 15 residues. Per germline, CDR1 PRHDT and CDR2 FYEKMQ (reference sequence). This chain uses TRBV13 with TRBJ1-2, with unresolved D. The sample taken for sequencing was memory CD4+ T cells from PBMCs. The clonotype was recovered from an adult with COVID-19. The CDR3 nucleotides are TGTGCCAGCAGCACCAGACCGGGCCGAAACTATGGCTACACCTTC. Amino acid sequence: CASSTRPGRNYGYTF.